This TCR beta chain was captured by sequencing in a study of blood T cell repertoires in COVID-19. Study context: Samples came from the United States, Italy and Spain, spanning acute and convalescent COVID-19. Nucleic acid was either cDNA or gDNA, and it came from T cells, B-cell-depleted T cells, or PBMCs.

Authors' data handling: The authors estimated nucleated cell counts from reference gene primer amplification. Sequenced by immunoSEQ multiplex PCR; TCRdb stores in-frame clones only, minus some. Clone size and V and J calls were adopted from that table, with D and trimming inferred from the DNA. The table includes about 180,000 clones, around 85% detected once. Trimming left V 1 base short and J 2 bases short, with 15 bases between. CDR3 length equals 17 residues. Germline V gives CDR1 LNHDA, CDR2 SQIVND (reference sequence). Sequenced input: peripheral blood. The sequence was collected from a man aged 50-60 years with active or convalescent COVID-19. V usage is TRBV19 and J usage is TRBJ2-4; a weak D match, TRBD2 (6 bases). CDR3 sequence (DNA): TGTGCCAGTAGTATAGGGGGTGGCGGGGCGACCAAAAACATTCAGTACTTC. Translation gives CASSIGGGGATKNIQYF.